Reported below is one TCR beta chain. Its target is unknown. The data derive from a study of T cell responses to AZD1222 COVID-19 vaccine. Sequencing used immunoSEQ multiplex PCR; TCRdb keeps in-frame clones, though not all of them. Its listing shows more than 110,000 clones. Findings and caveats of the study: Among those given AZD1222, only five or six were seropositive at baseline. Researchers report vaccine-associated CD4 TCRs spanning spike, with dominance at 160-218 and 743-854. Most donors were white British, females outnumbered males, and clonal diversity was possibly underestimated.

Sample: peripheral blood. The TCR sequence derives from an adult in good health.

CDR3 bases: TGCGCCAGCAGCTTGTTGACAGGGGGGGGAGAGACCCAGTACTTC. This gives the protein CASSLLTGGGETQYF. The chain is built from TRBV5-1 and TRBJ2-5, with 9 positions matching TRBD1. Per germline, CDR1 SGHRS and CDR2 YFSETQ. The CDR3 is 15 amino acids. The V gene end was trimmed by 1 base and the J gene end by 4 bases; junction bases not matched to a gene: 5.